This T cell receptor (beta chain) stems from a study of blood T cell repertoires in COVID-19. Whole-study context: Samples of COVID-19 (acute and convalescent) were obtained from the United States, Italy and Spain. The analysed material was cDNA or gDNA that came from T cells, B-cell-depleted T cells, or PBMCs.

Followed longitudinally, the Seattle patients had been enrolled during active infection. Study processing details: Amplifying reference gene primers gave estimates of nucleated cell counts. Here immunoSEQ multiplex PCR was the method, and the copy in TCRdb shows in-frame clones only, minus some. Clonal size and the V and J genes are those of that table, whereas D and trimming came from the DNA. This table holds fewer than 350,000 clones, about 93% found once. The germline V gene has CDR1 SGHRS and CDR2 YFSETQ. V shed 0 bases and J shed 3 bases, with 9 bases lying between them. This CDR3 has 14 residues.

The TCR comes from a woman aged 25 to 39 with COVID-19, enrolled during active disease. The rearrangement joins TRBV5-1 to TRBJ2-5; no clear D gene. The sequencing sample was made of peripheral blood. The DNA for the CDR3 is TGCGCCAGCAGCTTGGCCAACTCCGAAGAGACCCAGTACTTC. Encoded protein: CASSLANSEETQYF. Filled out from reference TRBV5-1 and TRBJ2-5, the complete variable domain reads KAGVTQTPRYLIKTRGQQVTLSCSPISGHRSVSWYQQTPGQGLQFLFEYFSETQRNKGNFPGRFSGRQFSNSRSEMNVSTLELGDSALYLCASSLANSEETQYFGPGTRLLVL.